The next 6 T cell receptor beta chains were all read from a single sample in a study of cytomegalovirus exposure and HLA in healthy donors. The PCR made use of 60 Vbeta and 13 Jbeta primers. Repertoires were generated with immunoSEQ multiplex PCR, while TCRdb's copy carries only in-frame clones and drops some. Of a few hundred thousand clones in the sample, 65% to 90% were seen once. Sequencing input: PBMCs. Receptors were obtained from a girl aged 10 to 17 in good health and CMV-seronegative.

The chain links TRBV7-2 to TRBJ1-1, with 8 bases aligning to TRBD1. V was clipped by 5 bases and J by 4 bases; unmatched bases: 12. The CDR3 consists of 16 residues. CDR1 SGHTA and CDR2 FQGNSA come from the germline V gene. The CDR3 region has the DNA TGTGCCAGCAGCCGAACCCCCCAGGGGGCCCTCACTGAAGCTTTCTTT. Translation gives CASSRTPQGALTEAFF.

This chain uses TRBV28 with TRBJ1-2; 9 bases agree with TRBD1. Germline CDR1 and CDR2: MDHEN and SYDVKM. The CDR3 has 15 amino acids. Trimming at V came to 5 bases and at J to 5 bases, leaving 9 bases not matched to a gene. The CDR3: CASSPGQGGGYGYTF. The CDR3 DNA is TGTGCCAGCAGTCCGGGACAGGGTGGTGGGTATGGCTACACCTTC.

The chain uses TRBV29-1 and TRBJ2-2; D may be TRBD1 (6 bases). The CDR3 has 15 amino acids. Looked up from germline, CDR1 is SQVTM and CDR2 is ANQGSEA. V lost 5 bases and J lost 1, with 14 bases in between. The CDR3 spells CSVLPKGQNTGELFF. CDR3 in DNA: TGCAGCGTTCTTCCTAAGGGACAGAACACCGGGGAGCTGTTTTTT.

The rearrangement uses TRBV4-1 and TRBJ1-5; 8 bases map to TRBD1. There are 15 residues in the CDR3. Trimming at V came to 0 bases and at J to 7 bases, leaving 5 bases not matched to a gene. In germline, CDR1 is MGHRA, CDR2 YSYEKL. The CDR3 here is CASSQDSGGRQPQHF. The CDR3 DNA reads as TGCGCCAGCAGCCAAGATTCAGGGGGCAGGCAGCCCCAGCATTTT.

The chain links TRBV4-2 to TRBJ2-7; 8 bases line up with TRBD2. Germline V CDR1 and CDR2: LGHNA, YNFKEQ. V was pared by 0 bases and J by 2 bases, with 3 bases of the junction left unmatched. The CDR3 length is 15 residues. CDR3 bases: TGTGCCAGCAGCCAAGAGCGGGGGGATCCCTACGAGCAGTACTTC. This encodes CASSQERGDPYEQYF.

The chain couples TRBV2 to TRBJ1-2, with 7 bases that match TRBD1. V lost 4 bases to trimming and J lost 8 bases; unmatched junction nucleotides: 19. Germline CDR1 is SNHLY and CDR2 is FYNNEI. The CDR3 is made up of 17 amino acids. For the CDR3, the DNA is TGTGCCAGCAGTGGCCGCAGTTCCGATAAGGGGGCGGAGGGCTACACCTTC. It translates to CASSGRSSDKGAEGYTF.